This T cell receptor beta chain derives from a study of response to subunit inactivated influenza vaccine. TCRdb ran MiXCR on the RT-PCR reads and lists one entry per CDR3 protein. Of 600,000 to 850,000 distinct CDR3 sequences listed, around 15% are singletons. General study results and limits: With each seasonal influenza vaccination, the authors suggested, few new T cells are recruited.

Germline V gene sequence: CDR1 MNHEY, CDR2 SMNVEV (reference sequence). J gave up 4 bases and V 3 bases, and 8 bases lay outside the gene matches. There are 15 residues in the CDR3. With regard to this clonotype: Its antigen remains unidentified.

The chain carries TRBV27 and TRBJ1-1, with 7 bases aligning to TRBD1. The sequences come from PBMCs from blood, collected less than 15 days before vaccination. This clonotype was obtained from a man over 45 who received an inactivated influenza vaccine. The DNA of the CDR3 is TGTGCCAGCAGTTTTCAGGGGGGCCTTACCACTGAAGCTTTCTTT. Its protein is CASSFQGGLTTEAFF.